This entry concerns a single T cell receptor beta chain. Followed over time, Seattle patients had been enrolled while infection was active. These data originate in a study of blood T cell repertoires in COVID-19. At the level of the study: Whether acute or convalescent, the COVID-19 samples came from the United States, Italy and Spain. PBMCs, B-cell-depleted T cells, or T cells were the source of the cDNA or gDNA that made up the material.

Using immunoSEQ multiplex PCR, the repertoire was profiled, and TCRdb retains in-frame clones only, with some absent. This sample has about 300,000 clones, with around nine tenths found just once. Trimming shortened V by 0 bases and J by 7 bases, and 12 bases separated the two germline ends. Germline CDR1 is LGHNA and CDR2 is YSLEER. This CDR3 has 15 residues. This sequence joins TRBV4-3 and TRBJ1-4; D is uncertain. This receptor was identified in a woman in her twenties or thirties with COVID-19, enrolled during active disease. The sample was peripheral blood. Here the CDR3 reads CASSQDFAAGEKLFF. CDR3 nucleotides: TGCGCCAGCAGCCAAGATTTCGCGGCGGGTGAAAAACTGTTTTTT.